This T cell receptor beta chain appears in the sequencing data of a study of CD8 T cells in Susac syndrome. The RNA, about 0.5 to 1 ug, was put through reverse transcription using random hexamers. TCRdb independently ran MiXCR on the immunoSEQ multiplex PCR reads; one entry per CDR3 protein. The data hold some 450,000 distinct CDR3 sequences, with approximately 85% observed a single time. V lost 6 bases and J lost 9; bases outside the gene matches: 7. Germline-derived CDR1 and CDR2 are SNHLY and FYNNEI. The CDR3 contains 13 residues. Sequencing was performed on CD8+ T cells from PBMCs. This sequence originates from a human donor with multiple sclerosis. The chain recombines TRBV2 with TRBJ2-1, with 8 bases lining up with TRBD2. CDR3 bases: TGTGCCAGCAGGGAGACTAGCGACGTTGAGCAGTTCTTC. Amino acids: CASRETSDVEQFF.